This T cell receptor beta chain comes out of a study of blood T cells in healthy people across ages. The V end lost 4 bases, the J end lost 2 bases, and 14 bases lay between the germline ends. The CDR3 is 15 residues long. The germline V gene encodes CDR1 LGHNA and CDR2 YSLEER. Study-level points and caveats: There were more naive CD4+ cells and higher diversity in long-lived donors than in aged donors. Not knowing donor CMV status may have confounded expanded clonotype changes.

This clonotype has more than one count but fewer than ten. Its cognate antigen is unknown. It was with a sample-barcoded 5' primer and a J-beta primer mix that a second PCR of roughly 6 to 12 cycles was run. Carrying 12 random nucleotides, a template-switch adaptor labeled each individual cDNA molecule. Each CDR3 protein gets one entry after TCRdb re-called the 5' RACE reads with MiXCR. This sample has about a million distinct CDR3 sequences, with under 40% found just once. The specimen sequenced was blood. The TCR sequence derives from a man between 18 and 29 years old in good health. The chain is built from TRBV4-3 and TRBJ2-5; either TRBD1 or TRBD2 may fit D (6 bases each). The CDR3 DNA reads as TGCGCCAGCAGCCTACGGGGGCTACTTCAAGAGACCCAGTACTTC. Its translation: CASSLRGLLQETQYF.